Presented here are 5 T cell receptor beta chains from one specimen sequenced in a study of blood T cells in healthy people across ages. Primers used in a second PCR of about 7 to 12 cycles were a sample-barcoded 5' primer and a J-beta primer mix. TCRdb independently ran MiXCR on the 5' RACE reads; one entry per CDR3 protein. Of roughly 1.5 million distinct CDR3 sequences in the sample, roughly 43% were seen once. The sample taken for sequencing was blood. The receptor set was obtained from a woman younger than 30 in good health.

This clonotype has just a few counts. J is TRBJ2-1 and V is TRBV11-2; D gene unclear. Trimming took 4 bases from V and 3 from J, leaving 13 bases between them. This CDR3 comprises 15 residues. Germline lookup yields CDR1 SGHAT and CDR2 FQNNGV. The CDR3 region is CASSSRSLDYNEQFF. The CDR3 DNA sequence: TGTGCCAGCAGCTCCCGCTCCTTGGACTACAATGAGCAGTTCTTC.

This clonotype has a single count. The chain joins TRBV20-1 to TRBJ2-1, with D uncertain. The CDR3 extends over 12 amino acids. Looked up from germline, CDR1 is DFQATT and CDR2 is SNEGSKA (reference sequence). V was pared by 0 bases and J by 5 bases, with 5 bases between. CDR3 bases: TGCAGTGCTAGAGACGGAAACAATGAGCAGTTCTTC. Protein product: CSARDGNNEQFF.

This clonotype was detected once. The V gene is TRBV4-1, the J gene TRBJ1-5; D gene ambiguous. Looked up from germline, CDR1 is MGHRA and CDR2 is YSYEKL. This CDR3 is built from 14 residues. Trimming took 4 bases from V and 7 from J, leaving 14 bases between them. In DNA, the CDR3 is TGCGCCAGCAGCCGCGCTACCTCGGGACAGCCCCAGCATTTT. Residues: CASSRATSGQPQHF.

V is TRBV7-4 and J is TRBJ2-5, with D maybe TRBD1 (5 bases). Germline CDR1 SGHVT, CDR2 SQSDAQ. The V gene lost 1 base and the J gene lost 5 bases, with 17 bases spanning the gap. The CDR3 covers 16 residues. Here the CDR3 reads CASSLGVGDPSETQYF. The CDR3 DNA reads as TGTGCCAGCAGCTTAGGGGTAGGGGATCCCAGCGAGACCCAGTACTTC. Drawing the rest from reference TRBV7-4 and TRBJ2-5, the complete variable domain is GAGVSQSPRYKVAKRGRDVALRCDSISGHVTLYWYRQTLGQGSEVLTYSQSDAQRDKSGRPSGRFSAERPERSVSTLKIQRTEQGDSAVYLCASSLGVGDPSETQYFGPGTRLLVL.

The CDR3 DNA is TGCGCCAGCCAAGAGGAAGCGGGAGGGACAGATACGCAGTATTTT. Translated, it gives CASQEEAGGTDTQYF. The genes are TRBV4-3 and TRBJ2-3; TRBD2 agrees at 10 bases. The CDR3 extends over 15 amino acids. Germline lookup yields CDR1 LGHNA and CDR2 YSLEER. V trimming: 8 bases; J trimming: 3 bases; junction bases outside the gene matches: 8.